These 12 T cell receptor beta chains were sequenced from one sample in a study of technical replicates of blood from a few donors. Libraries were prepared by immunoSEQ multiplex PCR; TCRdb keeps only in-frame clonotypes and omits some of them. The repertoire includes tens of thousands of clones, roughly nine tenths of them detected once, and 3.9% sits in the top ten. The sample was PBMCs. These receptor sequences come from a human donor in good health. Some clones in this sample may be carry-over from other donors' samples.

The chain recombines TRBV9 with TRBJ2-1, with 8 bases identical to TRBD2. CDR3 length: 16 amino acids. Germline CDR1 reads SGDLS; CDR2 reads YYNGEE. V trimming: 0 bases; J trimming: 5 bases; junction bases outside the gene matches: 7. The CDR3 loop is CASSVVPGGRNNEQFF. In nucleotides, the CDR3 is TGTGCCAGCAGCGTAGTTCCGGGAGGGAGGAACAATGAGCAGTTCTTC.

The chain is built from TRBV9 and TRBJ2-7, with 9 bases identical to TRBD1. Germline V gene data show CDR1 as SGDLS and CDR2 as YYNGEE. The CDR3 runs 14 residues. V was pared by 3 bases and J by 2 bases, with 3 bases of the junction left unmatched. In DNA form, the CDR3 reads TGTGCCAGCAGCGCGGGGACAGGGACCTACGAGCAGTACTTC. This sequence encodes CASSAGTGTYEQYF.

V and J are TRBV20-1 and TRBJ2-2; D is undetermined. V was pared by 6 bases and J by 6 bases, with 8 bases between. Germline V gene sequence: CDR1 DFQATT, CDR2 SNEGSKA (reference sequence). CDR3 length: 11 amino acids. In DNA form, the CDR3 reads TGCAGTGCCGAGTCTGCCGGGGAGCTGTTTTTT. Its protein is CSAESAGELFF.

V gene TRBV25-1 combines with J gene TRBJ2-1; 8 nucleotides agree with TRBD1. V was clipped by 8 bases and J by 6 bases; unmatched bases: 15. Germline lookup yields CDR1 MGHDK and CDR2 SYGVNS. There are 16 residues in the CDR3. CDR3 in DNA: TGTGCCAGCTCCTCCCCTCCGGGACAGGCGACCAATGAGCAGTTCTTC. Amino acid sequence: CASSSPPGQATNEQFF.

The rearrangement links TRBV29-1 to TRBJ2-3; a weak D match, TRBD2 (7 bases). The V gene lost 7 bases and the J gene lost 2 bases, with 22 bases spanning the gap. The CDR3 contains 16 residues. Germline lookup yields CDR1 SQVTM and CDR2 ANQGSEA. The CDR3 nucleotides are TGCAGCGGGGGGCTGGGGGGGCCCCGACCCACAGATACGCAGTATTTT. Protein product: CSGGLGGPRPTDTQYF.

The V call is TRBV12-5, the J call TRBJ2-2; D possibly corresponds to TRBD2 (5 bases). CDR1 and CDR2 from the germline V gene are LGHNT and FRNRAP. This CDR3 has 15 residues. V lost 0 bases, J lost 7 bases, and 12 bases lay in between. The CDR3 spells CASGLVAADHGELFF. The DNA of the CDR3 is TGTGCTAGTGGTTTGGTAGCGGCGGACCACGGGGAGCTGTTTTTT. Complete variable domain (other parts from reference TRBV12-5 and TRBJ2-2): DARVTQTPRHKVTEMGQEVTMRCQPILGHNTVFWYRQTMMQGLELLAYFRNRAPLDDSGMPKDRFSAEMPDATLATLKIQPSEPRDSAVYFCASGLVAADHGELFFGEGSRLTVL.

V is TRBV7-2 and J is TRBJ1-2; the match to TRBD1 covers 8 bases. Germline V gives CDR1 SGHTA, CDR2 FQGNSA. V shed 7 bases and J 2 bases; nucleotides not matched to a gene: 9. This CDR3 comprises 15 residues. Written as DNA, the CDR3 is TGTGCCAGCATCCCCGGACAGGGTATGAACTATGGCTACACCTTC. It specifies CASIPGQGMNYGYTF. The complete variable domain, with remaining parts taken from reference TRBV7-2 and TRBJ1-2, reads GAGVSQSPSNKVTEKGKDVELRCDPISGHTALYWYRQSLGQGLEFLIYFQGNSAPDKSGLPSDRFSAERTGGSVSTLTIQRTQQEDSAVYLCASIPGQGMNYGYTFGSGTRLTVV.

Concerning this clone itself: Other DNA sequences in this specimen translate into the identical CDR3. The chain's CDR3 is CASSLAGQGVSEQYF. CDR3 nucleotide sequence: TGTGCCAGCAGCTTAGCCGGTCAGGGGGTGAGCGAGCAGTACTTC. This rearrangement joins TRBV7-2 to TRBJ2-7; 7 nucleotides line up with TRBD1. Germline V gives CDR1 SGHTA, CDR2 FQGNSA. The V segment lost 0 bases and the J segment 6 bases; nucleotides outside the gene matches: 8. The CDR3 consists of 15 residues.

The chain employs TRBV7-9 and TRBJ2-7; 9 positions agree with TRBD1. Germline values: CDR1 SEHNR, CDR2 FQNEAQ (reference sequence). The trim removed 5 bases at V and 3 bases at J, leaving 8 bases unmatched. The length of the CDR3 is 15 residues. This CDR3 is CASSHSTGGFYEQYF. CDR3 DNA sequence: TGTGCCAGCAGCCACTCGACAGGGGGTTTCTACGAGCAGTACTTC.

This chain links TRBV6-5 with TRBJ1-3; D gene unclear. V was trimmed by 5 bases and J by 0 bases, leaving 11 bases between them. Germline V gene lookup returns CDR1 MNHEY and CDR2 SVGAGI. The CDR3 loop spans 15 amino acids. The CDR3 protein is CASSRQGSSGNTIYF. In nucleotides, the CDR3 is TGTGCCAGCAGTAGACAAGGGAGCTCTGGAAACACCATATATTTT.

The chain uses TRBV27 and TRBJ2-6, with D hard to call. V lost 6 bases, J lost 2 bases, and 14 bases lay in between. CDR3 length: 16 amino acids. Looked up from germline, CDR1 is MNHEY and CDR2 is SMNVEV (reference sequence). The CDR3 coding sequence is TGTGCCAGCAGCGTTTTTATCGGTACTGGGGCCAACGTCCTGACTTTC. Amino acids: CASSVFIGTGANVLTF.

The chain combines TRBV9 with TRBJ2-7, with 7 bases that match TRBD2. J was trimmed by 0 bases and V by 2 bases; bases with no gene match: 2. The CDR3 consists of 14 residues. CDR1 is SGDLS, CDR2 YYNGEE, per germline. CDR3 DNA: TGTGCCAGCAGCGTGCGGGGGAGCTCCTACGAGCAGTACTTC. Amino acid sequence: CASSVRGSSYEQYF.